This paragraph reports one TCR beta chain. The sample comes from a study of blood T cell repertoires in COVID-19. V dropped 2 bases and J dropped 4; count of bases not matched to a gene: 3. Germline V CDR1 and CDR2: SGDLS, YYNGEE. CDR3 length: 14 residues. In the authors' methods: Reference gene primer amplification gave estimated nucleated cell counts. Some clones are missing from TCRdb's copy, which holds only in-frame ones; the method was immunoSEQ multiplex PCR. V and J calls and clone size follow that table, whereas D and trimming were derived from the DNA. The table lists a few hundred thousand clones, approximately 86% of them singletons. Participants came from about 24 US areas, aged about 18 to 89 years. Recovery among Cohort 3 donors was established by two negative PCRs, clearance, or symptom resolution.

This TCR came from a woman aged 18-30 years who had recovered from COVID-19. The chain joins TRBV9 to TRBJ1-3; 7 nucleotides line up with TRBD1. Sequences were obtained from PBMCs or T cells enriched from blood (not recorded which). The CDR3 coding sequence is TGTGCCAGCAGCGTTGGAGGGGGCGGAAACACCATATATTTT. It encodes CASSVGGGGNTIYF.